A selection of T cell receptor beta chains follows, all from one sample in a study of blood T cells in healthy people across ages. Via MiXCR, TCRdb re-called the 5' RACE reads, giving one row per CDR3 protein. The sample has hundreds of thousands of distinct CDR3 sequences; around 48% are singletons. The sequencing input was blood. The receptors were gathered from a man aged 30 to 39 in good health. CDR3s include the opening cysteine and the closing phenylalanine or tryptophan. Fields, in order: CDR3 length, clone size, J gene, V gene, D gene, CDR3 DNA, CDR3 protein. A D gene is named only where the DNA matches it firmly. Size is stated for part of the rows, as once, few or many counts, or as a class when the clone is expanded.

len: 15
abundance: few
j_gene: TRBJ2-3
v_gene: TRBV4-3
d_gene: .
CDR3nt: TGCGCCAGCAGCGCGGGCTCGGTGGGCACAGATACGCAGTATTTT
CDR3aa: CASSAGSVGTDTQYF

len: 12
abundance: .
j_gene: TRBJ1-1
v_gene: TRBV29-1
d_gene: .
CDR3nt: TGCAGCGTTACAAGGGGGAACACTGAAGCTTTCTTT
CDR3aa: CSVTRGNTEAFF

len: 14
abundance: few
j_gene: TRBJ2-4
v_gene: TRBV4-1
d_gene: TRBD2
CDR3nt: TGCGCCAGCAGCCAAGTGACTAGCGGGGGCCCGAAGTACTTC
CDR3aa: CASSQVTSGGPKYF

len: 10
abundance: .
j_gene: TRBJ2-7
v_gene: TRBV6-1
d_gene: .
CDR3nt: TGTGCCACTAGGAAATACGAGCAGTACTTC
CDR3aa: CATRKYEQYF

len: 14
abundance: .
j_gene: TRBJ2-1
v_gene: TRBV4-3
d_gene: .
CDR3nt: TGCGCCAGCAGCCAAGCAGGGCTAGGAATGAGGCAGTTCTTC
CDR3aa: CASSQAGLGMRQFF

len: 11
abundance: once
j_gene: TRBJ1-1
v_gene: TRBV29-1
d_gene: .
CDR3nt: TGCAGCGTTGTGTTAAACACTGAAGCTTTCTTT
CDR3aa: CSVVLNTEAFF

len: 17
abundance: .
j_gene: TRBJ2-6
v_gene: TRBV10-3
d_gene: .
CDR3nt: TGTGCCATCAGCGGACAAGGCCGTCTCTCTGGGGCCAACGTCCTGACTTTC
CDR3aa: CAISGQGRLSGANVLTF

len: 14
abundance: few
j_gene: TRBJ1-2
v_gene: TRBV9
d_gene: .
CDR3nt: TGTGCCAGCAGCGAGGGGGGGGGTGACTATGGCTACACCTTC
CDR3aa: CASSEGGGDYGYTF

len: 15
abundance: .
j_gene: TRBJ2-1
v_gene: TRBV29-1
d_gene: .
CDR3nt: TGCAGCGTGGCACCGGGACCAGCGCTGAACAATGAGCAGTTCTTC
CDR3aa: CSVAPGPALNNEQFF

len: 13
abundance: .
j_gene: TRBJ2-3
v_gene: TRBV5-1
d_gene: .
CDR3nt: TGCGCCAGCAGCTTGGATGGCAGCTCAACGCAGTATTTT
CDR3aa: CASSLDGSSTQYF

len: 14
abundance: .
j_gene: TRBJ1-2
v_gene: TRBV4-2
d_gene: TRBD1
CDR3nt: TGTGCCAGCAGCCAAGGACAGGGGACCTATGGCTACACCTTC
CDR3aa: CASSQGQGTYGYTF

len: 16
abundance: .
j_gene: TRBJ1-2
v_gene: TRBV6-5
d_gene: TRBD1
CDR3nt: TGTGCCAGCAGTTACTCGACAGGGCTGGCTAACTATGGCTACACCTTC
CDR3aa: CASSYSTGLANYGYTF

len: 10
abundance: .
j_gene: TRBJ2-5
v_gene: TRBV12-5
d_gene: .
CDR3nt: TGTGCCCACGCGGGTGAGACCCAGTACTTC
CDR3aa: CAHAGETQYF

len: 15
abundance: few
j_gene: TRBJ1-4
v_gene: TRBV6-5
d_gene: .
CDR3nt: TGTGCCAGCAGTTACTCTGGTGTGGCTAATGAAAAACTGTTTTTT
CDR3aa: CASSYSGVANEKLFF

len: 17
abundance: .
j_gene: TRBJ2-5
v_gene: TRBV20-1
d_gene: TRBD2
CDR3nt: TGCAGTGCCAGCGGGTCGGGGGGGGGCGTTGACCAAGAGACCCAGTACTTC
CDR3aa: CSASGSGGGVDQETQYF

len: 15
abundance: .
j_gene: TRBJ2-3
v_gene: TRBV9
d_gene: .
CDR3nt: TGTGCCAGCAGCGTAGGAGGCGACAGCACAGATACGCAGTATTTT
CDR3aa: CASSVGGDSTDTQYF

len: 13
abundance: .
j_gene: TRBJ1-2
v_gene: TRBV5-1
d_gene: .
CDR3nt: TGCGCCAGCAGCTTGGAGGGCCAGGGTGGCTACACCTTC
CDR3aa: CASSLEGQGGYTF

len: 14
abundance: .
j_gene: TRBJ2-3
v_gene: TRBV29-1
d_gene: .
CDR3nt: TGCAGCGTTGGGGTAGGACTTCGCACAGATACGCAGTATTTT
CDR3aa: CSVGVGLRTDTQYF

len: 16
abundance: .
j_gene: TRBJ2-2
v_gene: TRBV5-5
d_gene: TRBD1
CDR3nt: TGTGCCAGCAGCCTGGGACAGGCGATGAACACCGGGGAGCTGTTTTTT
CDR3aa: CASSLGQAMNTGELFF

len: 16
abundance: .
j_gene: TRBJ1-1
v_gene: TRBV13
d_gene: TRBD1
CDR3nt: TGTGCCAGCAGCCCCAACCGGCGACAGGGAGGCACTGAAGCTTTCTTT
CDR3aa: CASSPNRRQGGTEAFF

len: 14
abundance: few
j_gene: TRBJ2-5
v_gene: TRBV6-2/TRBV6-3
d_gene: TRBD1
CDR3nt: TGTGCCAGCAACCTGGGACAGTCATCCGCGACCCAGTACTTC
CDR3aa: CASNLGQSSATQYF

len: 17
abundance: few
j_gene: TRBJ2-5
v_gene: TRBV9
d_gene: TRBD2
CDR3nt: TGTGCCAGCAGCCAACTAGCGGGGGCTTCGTACCAAGAGACCCAGTACTTC
CDR3aa: CASSQLAGASYQETQYF

len: 19
abundance: .
j_gene: TRBJ2-3
v_gene: TRBV4-1
d_gene: TRBD2
CDR3nt: TGCGCCAGCAGCCAAGGGCAAGGGACTAGCGGGGGGTACACAGATACGCAGTATTTT
CDR3aa: CASSQGQGTSGGYTDTQYF

len: 16
abundance: .
j_gene: TRBJ2-3
v_gene: TRBV10-3
d_gene: TRBD2
CDR3nt: TGTGCCATTAGAGGACTAGCGGGGCCGAGCACAGATACGCAGTATTTT
CDR3aa: CAIRGLAGPSTDTQYF

len: 14
abundance: .
j_gene: TRBJ1-1
v_gene: TRBV18
d_gene: .
CDR3nt: TGTGCCACCTGGGGGGGCCCGGTGAACACTGAAGCTTTCTTT
CDR3aa: CATWGGPVNTEAFF

len: 13
abundance: few
j_gene: TRBJ1-1
v_gene: TRBV7-9
d_gene: .
CDR3nt: TGTGCCAGCAGCCGGGGAGGGGGCACTGAAGCTTTCTTT
CDR3aa: CASSRGGGTEAFF